The 28 T cell receptor beta chains below were found in one sample sequenced in a study of blood T cell repertoires in COVID-19. Profiling relied on immunoSEQ multiplex PCR, and the TCRdb table lists in-frame clones only, not all of them. There are roughly 65,000 clones in the sample; around 85% occur only once, and under 40% lies in the top ten. Specimen: peripheral blood. The receptors stem from a woman aged 80 or older with active or convalescent COVID-19.

The chain links TRBV5-1 to TRBJ2-1; 13 bases map to TRBD2. With 6 bases clipped from V and 8 bases from J, the junction kept 5 bases outside the gene matches. CDR1 and CDR2 (germline): SGHRS, YFSETQ. The CDR3 length is 14 residues. This CDR3 reads CASTRTSGGDEQFF. In DNA, the CDR3 is TGCGCCAGCACCCGGACTAGCGGGGGCGATGAGCAGTTCTTC.

The gene calls are TRBV19 and TRBJ2-6; tentatively, D is TRBD1 (7 bases). Per germline, CDR1 LNHDA and CDR2 SQIVND (reference sequence). This CDR3 has 19 residues. The germline V and J ends were trimmed by 0 bases and 2 bases, with 17 bases remaining between them. Here the CDR3 reads CASSIDSGGIRAGANVLTF. Written as DNA, the CDR3 is TGTGCCAGTAGTATAGATTCAGGGGGGATTAGGGCTGGGGCCAACGTCCTGACTTTC.

This chain uses TRBV30 with TRBJ2-7, with D unclear. V was pared by 2 bases and J by 3 bases, with 8 bases between. The CDR3 extends over 12 amino acids. Germline V lookup: CDR1 GTSNPN, CDR2 SVGIG (reference sequence). The CDR3 reads CAWSHSIYEQYF. The CDR3 bases are TGTGCCTGGAGTCACTCCATCTACGAGCAGTACTTC.

The rearrangement joins TRBV18 to TRBJ1-1; 7 positions match TRBD1. Per germline, CDR1 KGHSH and CDR2 LQKENI. J lost 4 bases, V lost 6 bases, and 11 bases had no gene match. This CDR3 region has 15 residues. CDR3 sequence: CASSPQGGGGTEAFF. DNA of the CDR3: TGTGCCAGCTCCCCGCAGGGGGGAGGTGGCACTGAAGCTTTCTTT.

The rearrangement joins TRBV11-2 to TRBJ2-1, with 7 bases fitting TRBD2. V lost 6 bases and J lost 7; bases outside the gene matches: 21. CDR1 is SGHAT and CDR2 is FQNNGV in the germline V gene. The CDR3 spans 18 residues. CDR3 amino acids: CASSYQTVGGGALNEQFF. The CDR3 DNA sequence: TGTGCCAGCAGTTATCAAACCGTGGGGGGAGGGGCACTAAATGAGCAGTTCTTC.

The DNA of the CDR3 is TGTGCCAGCAAGGCCCTTCGGGGCTCCTACGAGCAGTACTTC. This translates into CASKALRGSYEQYF. The chain has TRBV2 and TRBJ2-7; TRBD2 is a possible D gene (5 bases). The CDR3 runs 14 residues. The germline V gene has CDR1 SNHLY and CDR2 FYNNEI. With 7 bases removed from V and 0 bases from J, the gap between germline ends came to 13 bases. Filled out from reference TRBV2 and TRBJ2-7, the complete variable domain reads EPEVTQTPSHQVTQMGQEVILRCVPISNHLYFYWYRQILGQKVEFLVSFYNNEISEKSEIFDDQFSVERPDGSNFTLKIRSTKLEDSAMYFCASKALRGSYEQYFGPGTRLTVT.

This clone was observed once. The rearrangement joins TRBV6-5 to TRBJ1-1; D perhaps matches TRBD1 (5 bases). Germline V lookup: CDR1 MNHEY, CDR2 SVGAGI. V lost 5 bases and J lost 7, with 17 bases in between. CDR3 length: 14 residues. Written as DNA, the CDR3 is TGTGCCAGCAGTCCCGGGGGGGTGCGGTTTGAAGCTTTCTTT. This codes for CASSPGGVRFEAFF.

This chain links TRBV19 with TRBJ2-5, with a weak D call TRBD1 (6 bases). Germline CDR1 is LNHDA and CDR2 is SQIVND (reference sequence). CDR3 length: 13 amino acids. The V end was cut by 5 bases, the J end by 2 bases, with 9 bases between. This chain's CDR3 is CASSQGNQETQYF. Written as DNA, the CDR3 is TGTGCCAGTAGTCAGGGGAATCAAGAGACCCAGTACTTC.

The chain carries TRBV2 and TRBJ1-1; D perhaps matches TRBD1 (5 bases). Germline V gene data show CDR1 as SNHLY and CDR2 as FYNNEI. Trimming took off 2 bases at V and 5 bases at J, with 15 bases between the two ends. The length of the CDR3 is 15 residues. The CDR3 DNA is TGTGCCAGCAGTGAACAGGGCCTTCCCAGTACTGAAGCTTTCTTT. Its translation: CASSEQGLPSTEAFF.

This chain joins TRBV4-1 and TRBJ1-5; D is unclear. CDR1 and CDR2 from the germline V gene are MGHRA and YSYEKL. The CDR3 runs to 16 residues. V dropped 0 bases and J dropped 6 bases, with 15 bases sitting between them. The chain's CDR3 is CASSQEGVGSGQPQHF. CDR3 coding DNA: TGCGCCAGCAGCCAAGAGGGAGTGGGGAGTGGTCAGCCCCAGCATTTT.

This clone appeared a few times. The chain has TRBV2 and TRBJ1-2; D is undetermined. CDR1 SNHLY and CDR2 FYNNEI come from the germline V gene. The CDR3 runs 12 residues. V lost 1 base and J lost 8, with 8 bases in between. DNA of the CDR3: TGTGCCAGCAGTGAAGGTTCGAGAGGCTACACCTTC. It translates to CASSEGSRGYTF.

This chain uses TRBV12-3 or TRBV12-4 with TRBJ2-7; D unclear. V was trimmed by 7 bases and J by 7 bases, leaving 11 bases between them. This CDR3 has 11 residues. The CDR3 sequence is CASTQTGEQYF. In DNA, the CDR3 is TGTGCCAGCACCCAAACCGGGGAGCAGTACTTC.

This chain uses TRBV3-1 (or the pseudogene TRBV3-2) with TRBJ2-6; the D gene is possibly TRBD1 (6 bases). The ends were cut back, 1 base at V and 2 bases at J, with 12 bases in the middle. There are 17 residues in the CDR3. Germline lookup yields CDR1 LGHDT and CDR2 YNNKEL (reference sequence). The CDR3: CASSQGYSGAGANVLTF. DNA of the CDR3: TGTGCCAGCAGCCAAGGCTATTCAGGGGCTGGGGCCAACGTCCTGACTTTC.

The CDR3 spells CASSDRGGSTTIYF. In DNA, the CDR3 is TGTGCCAGCAGCGACCGCGGGGGATCCACCACCATATATTTT. The chain carries TRBV5-6 and TRBJ1-3; D perhaps matches TRBD1 (5 bases). The V gene's germline CDR1 is SGHDT and CDR2 YYEEEE. The ends were cut back, 4 bases at V and 9 bases at J, with 17 bases in the middle. This CDR3 has 14 residues.

This clone appeared a single time. The chain couples TRBV5-1 to TRBJ2-3; 7 positions agree with TRBD2. Trimming at V came to 3 bases and at J to 6 bases, leaving 4 bases not matched to a gene. The CDR3 consists of 13 residues. Germline-derived CDR1 and CDR2 are SGHRS and YFSETQ. The CDR3 is CASSSGGGDTQYF. CDR3 nucleotides: TGCGCCAGCAGCTCGGGAGGAGGGGATACGCAGTATTTT.

The rearrangement uses TRBV4-2 and TRBJ1-1; no reliable D call. The germline gives CDR1 LGHNA, CDR2 YNFKEQ. The CDR3 contains 15 residues. With 2 bases removed from V and 0 bases from J, the gap between germline ends came to 10 bases. The CDR3 protein is CASSQSTEMNTEAFF. CDR3 DNA: TGTGCCAGCAGCCAATCTACGGAGATGAACACTGAAGCTTTCTTT.

The CDR3 loop reads CASSQFSGGYEQYF. The CDR3 coding sequence is TGTGCCAGCAGCCAATTTTCGGGGGGCTACGAGCAGTACTTC. The V gene is TRBV14, the J gene TRBJ2-7, with 7 bases lining up with TRBD2. Germline V CDR1 and CDR2: SGHDN, FVKESK. This CDR3 region has 14 residues. V dropped 2 bases and J dropped 3; count of bases not matched to a gene: 4.

This chain connects TRBV20-1 to TRBJ2-3; TRBD2 matches at 9 bases. This CDR3 contains 14 residues. Germline V lookup: CDR1 DFQATT, CDR2 SNEGSKA (reference sequence). The junction had 3 bases not matched to a gene; V was cut back by 3 bases and J by 2 bases. The CDR3 protein is CSASRLAVTDTQYF. In DNA form, the CDR3 reads TGCAGTGCTAGTAGACTAGCGGTCACAGATACGCAGTATTTT.

The chain carries TRBV7-2 and TRBJ2-5, with TRBD2 as a possible D gene (5 bases). CDR3 length: 14 residues. Between the trimmed V and J ends, which lost 1 base and 5 bases, there was a span of 11 bases. Germline lookup yields CDR1 SGHTA and CDR2 FQGNSA. The CDR3 DNA sequence: TGTGCCAGCAGCTTAGGGAGCGGCGGGGAGACCCAGTACTTC. Its translation: CASSLGSGGETQYF.

The V and J genes are TRBV30 and TRBJ2-3, with D tentatively TRBD2 (5 bases). Germline CDR1 reads GTSNPN; CDR2 reads SVGIG (reference sequence). V lost 0 bases, J lost 8 bases, and 15 bases lay in between. The CDR3 contains 14 residues. CDR3 sequence reads: CAWSVEGSSGTQYF. The DNA for the CDR3 is TGTGCCTGGAGTGTCGAGGGATCGTCGGGTACGCAGTATTTT.

The V and J genes are TRBV6-5 and TRBJ2-6; 7 bases line up with TRBD1. Per germline, CDR1 MNHEY and CDR2 SVGAGI. The CDR3 has 15 residues. V gave up 8 bases and J gave up 1 base; unmatched junction bases: 5. CDR3 amino acids: CASGETGSGANVLTF. The CDR3 DNA follows: TGTGCCAGCGGGGAGACAGGGTCTGGGGCCAACGTCCTGACTTTC.

This chain connects TRBV28 to TRBJ2-2; D possibly corresponds to TRBD1 (7 bases). CDR3 size: 16 residues. CDR1 is MDHEN and CDR2 is SYDVKM in the germline V gene. V shed 5 bases and J shed 0 bases, with 13 bases lying between them. The CDR3 DNA is TGTGCCAGCAGTCCACTCAGGGGGGCGAACACCGGGGAGCTGTTTTTT. This encodes CASSPLRGANTGELFF.

V gene TRBV11-2 combines with J gene TRBJ1-6; maybe TRBD1 (6 bases). Germline loops: CDR1 SGHAT, CDR2 FQNNGV. Trimming removed 4 bases from V and 9 bases from J, with 10 bases in between. The length of the CDR3 is 13 residues. The CDR3 DNA sequence: TGTGCCAGCAGCTCGCAAGGGGGTTCACCCCTCCACTTT. This gives the protein CASSSQGGSPLHF.

The CDR3 protein is CASSQAWTGSETQYF. In DNA form, the CDR3 reads TGTGCCAGCAGCCAAGCATGGACAGGGTCAGAGACCCAGTACTTC. V and J are TRBV3-1 (or the pseudogene TRBV3-2) and TRBJ2-5, with 8 bases that match TRBD1. The V and J ends lost 1 base and 4 bases, in that order; junction bases with no gene match: 5. The length of the CDR3 is 15 residues. Germline lookup yields CDR1 LGHDT and CDR2 YNNKEL (reference sequence).

This clone was found once. The chain recombines TRBV21-1 with TRBJ1-4; no DNA check was done on the table's D call, TRBD1. TRBV21-1 is termed a pseudogene. CDR3 length equals 20 residues. In nucleotides, the CDR3 is TGTGCCAGCACCGCGGGACAGCTAACAAATGGTGGTACAACTAATGAAAAACTGTTTTTT. Protein: CASTAGQLTNGGTTNEKLFF.

This chain links TRBV11-3 with TRBJ2-2, with D perhaps matching TRBD2 (6 bases). The V and J ends lost 3 bases and 3 bases respectively, with 11 bases between them. Germline CDR1 SGHNT, CDR2 YENEEA. CDR3 length: 15 residues. The CDR3 protein is CASSLRGADTGELFF. The CDR3 DNA reads TGTGCCAGCAGCTTGCGGGGAGCGGACACCGGGGAGCTGTTTTTT.

This clone was observed a handful of times. This rearrangement joins TRBV5-1 to TRBJ1-2, with 7 bases that match TRBD1. With V trimmed by 4 bases and J by 4 bases, 7 bases remained unmatched. Germline V gene lookup returns CDR1 SGHRS and CDR2 YFSETQ. CDR3 size: 14 residues. The CDR3 reads CASSRGGDSYGYTF. CDR3 sequence (DNA): TGCGCCAGCAGCCGAGGGGGCGATTCCTATGGCTACACCTTC. Combining the CDR3 with reference TRBV5-1 and TRBJ1-2 gives the whole variable domain KAGVTQTPRYLIKTRGQQVTLSCSPISGHRSVSWYQQTPGQGLQFLFEYFSETQRNKGNFPGRFSGRQFSNSRSEMNVSTLELGDSALYLCASSRGGDSYGYTFGSGTRLTVV.

This clone was observed a few times. The V and J genes are TRBV5-1 and TRBJ2-7, with a tentative D call TRBD2 (5 bases). Germline CDR1 reads SGHRS; CDR2 reads YFSETQ. This CDR3 contains 14 residues. Trimming stripped 2 bases from V and 4 bases from J, with 13 bases between. CDR3 in amino acids: CASSFGDAGYEQYF. The CDR3 DNA sequence: TGCGCCAGCAGCTTTGGCGATGCGGGTTACGAGCAGTACTTC. Using reference TRBV5-1 and TRBJ2-7 for the parts outside the CDR3, the full variable domain is KAGVTQTPRYLIKTRGQQVTLSCSPISGHRSVSWYQQTPGQGLQFLFEYFSETQRNKGNFPGRFSGRQFSNSRSEMNVSTLELGDSALYLCASSFGDAGYEQYFGPGTRLTVT.